The 21 T cell receptor beta chains below were found in one sample sequenced in a study of blood T cell repertoires in COVID-19. Profiled with immunoSEQ multiplex PCR; TCRdb holds only in-frame clones, not every one. The profile shows roughly 200,000 clones, 80% to 90% of them singletons. The sample taken for sequencing was peripheral blood. The source of these receptors is a woman aged 80 or over with COVID-19, enrolled during active disease.

V usage is TRBV2 and J usage is TRBJ2-2; TRBD2 matches at 12 bases. The CDR3 totals 17 residues. Germline V gene lookup returns CDR1 SNHLY and CDR2 FYNNEI. The junction had 3 bases not matched to a gene; V was cut back by 4 bases and J by 0 bases. The CDR3: CASSAPSGRANTGELFF. In nucleotides, the CDR3 is TGTGCCAGCAGTGCTCCTAGCGGGAGGGCGAACACCGGGGAGCTGTTTTTT.

This chain uses TRBV6-2 or TRBV6-3 with TRBJ2-7; a weak D match, TRBD1 (5 bases). The CDR3 is 13 amino acids. Trimming removed 5 bases from V and 9 bases from J, with 17 bases in between. CDR1 MNHEY and CDR2 SVGEGT come from the germline V gene. The CDR3 DNA reads TGTGCCAGCAGTGCCTACGGTGACCAGGGGCAGTACTTC. Protein product: CASSAYGDQGQYF.

Only one count was recorded for this clone. The chain uses TRBV3-1 (or the pseudogene TRBV3-2) and TRBJ2-3; 9 bases fit TRBD2. This CDR3 contains 17 residues. Trimming cost V 4 bases and J 5 bases; bases outside gene matches: 13. Germline CDR1 reads LGHDT; CDR2 reads YNNKEL (reference sequence). CDR3 bases: TGTGCCAGCAGCCCCAGACCCGGGACTAGCTTGTTAGATACGCAGTATTTT. Translating it yields CASSPRPGTSLLDTQYF.

The chain combines TRBV6-6 with TRBJ1-1; tentative D call: TRBD1 (6 bases). The V end was cut by 5 bases, the J end by 5 bases, with 15 bases between. In germline, CDR1 is MNHNY, CDR2 SVGAGI (reference sequence). The CDR3 has 14 residues. The CDR3 protein is CASSLQGRRTEAFF. The CDR3 coding sequence is TGTGCCAGCAGTCTACAGGGAAGGAGAACTGAAGCTTTCTTT.

This sequence joins TRBV18 and TRBJ2-2, with a possible D match to TRBD2 (5 bases). The CDR3 loop spans 17 amino acids. V dropped 0 bases and J dropped 1 base, with 12 bases sitting between them. CDR1 KGHSH and CDR2 LQKENI come from the germline V gene. DNA for the CDR3: TGTGCCAGCTCACCACCATCCGGGGTAGGGAACACCGGGGAGCTGTTTTTT. Protein: CASSPPSGVGNTGELFF. Together with reference TRBV18 and TRBJ2-2, the CDR3 gives the full variable domain: NAGVMQNPRHLVRRRGQEARLRCSPMKGHSHVYWYRQLPEEGLKFMVYLQKENIIDESGMPKERFSAEFPKEGPSILRIQQVVRGDSAAYFCASSPPSGVGNTGELFFGEGSRLTVL.

This clone was seen a handful of times. The gene calls are TRBV5-1 and TRBJ1-1; 8 bases are a match to TRBD1. V dropped 0 bases and J dropped 3; count of bases not matched to a gene: 4. Germline V gene sequence: CDR1 SGHRS, CDR2 YFSETQ. The CDR3 totals 15 residues. CDR3 residues: CASSLVDRDDTEAFF. In nucleotides, the CDR3 is TGCGCCAGCAGCTTGGTGGACAGGGACGACACTGAAGCTTTCTTT.

The J gene is TRBJ1-2, the V gene TRBV19; D is unclear. CDR3 size: 14 residues. The V end lost 6 bases, the J end lost 2 bases, and 13 bases lay between the germline ends. Germline-derived CDR1 and CDR2 are LNHDA and SQIVND (reference sequence). The CDR3 DNA sequence: TGTGCCAGTAGCCGAAGCACGGGGAACTATGGCTACACCTTC. It translates to CASSRSTGNYGYTF.

The gene calls are TRBV12-3 or TRBV12-4 and TRBJ2-7; D remains ambiguous. The V and J ends lost 7 bases and 1 base respectively, with 11 bases between them. The CDR3 contains 13 residues. The CDR3 DNA reads TGTGCCAGCACCATCTCGGGTTCCTACGAGCAGTACTTC. It is translated as CASTISGSYEQYF.

The table lists this clone with a count of one. This chain connects TRBV19 to TRBJ2-1, with TRBD1 identical over 8 bases. CDR1 and CDR2 (germline): LNHDA, SQIVND (reference sequence). The V segment lost 4 bases and the J segment 4 bases; nucleotides outside the gene matches: 6. The CDR3 covers 15 residues. This CDR3 is CASSNAGQGYNEQFF. CDR3 DNA sequence: TGTGCCAGTAGTAACGCCGGACAGGGATACAATGAGCAGTTCTTC.

About this clone itself: Other nucleotide sequences in the sample specify the same CDR3. The genes are TRBV7-2 and TRBJ2-7, with 9 bases fitting TRBD1. The CDR3 consists of 14 residues. The V gene end was trimmed by 4 bases and the J gene end by 2 bases; junction bases not matched to a gene: 3. Looked up from germline, CDR1 is SGHTA and CDR2 is FQGNSA. CDR3 region: CASSWGQGPYEQYF. In DNA, the CDR3 is TGTGCCAGCAGCTGGGGACAGGGACCCTACGAGCAGTACTTC. Full variable domain (missing parts from reference TRBV7-2 and TRBJ2-7): GAGVSQSPSNKVTEKGKDVELRCDPISGHTALYWYRQSLGQGLEFLIYFQGNSAPDKSGLPSDRFSAERTGGSVSTLTIQRTQQEDSAVYLCASSWGQGPYEQYFGPGTRLTVT.

This chain links TRBV3-1 (or the pseudogene TRBV3-2) with TRBJ2-7; D possibly corresponds to TRBD1 (6 bases). Per the germline V gene, CDR1 is LGHDT and CDR2 is YNNKEL (reference sequence). V shed 8 bases and J shed 0 bases, with 14 bases lying between them. CDR3 length: 14 residues. The CDR3 loop is CASRRGQHSYEQYF. DNA of the CDR3: TGTGCCAGCCGCCGAGGACAGCACTCCTACGAGCAGTACTTC.

The chain uses TRBV28 and TRBJ1-1; D remains ambiguous. Germline CDR1 is MDHEN and CDR2 is SYDVKM. Trimming removed 4 bases at V and 0 bases at J, with 12 bases between. The CDR3 has 15 residues. CDR3 coding DNA: TGTGCCAGCAGTTCCGGGGAAGCAATGAACACTGAAGCTTTCTTT. Protein sequence: CASSSGEAMNTEAFF.

This clone has a handful of counts. The gene calls are TRBV19 and TRBJ1-2; D may be TRBD1 (5 bases). V lost 10 bases and J 6 bases, leaving 27 bases between the germline ends. The germline CDR1 and CDR2 sequences are LNHDA and SQIVND (reference sequence). There are 16 residues in the CDR3. The CDR3 nucleotides are TGTGCCACCCAAAGGCGGCGGGGCCTCTTGAAAGATGGCTACACCTTC. This codes for CATQRRRGLLKDGYTF.

The V gene is TRBV5-6, the J gene TRBJ2-5; maybe TRBD1 (6 bases). Per germline, CDR1 SGHDT and CDR2 YYEEEE. V was shortened by 0 bases and J by 2 bases, with 11 bases between the two germline ends. CDR3 size: 15 residues. The CDR3 nucleotides are TGTGCCAGCAGCTTGGGGACAGACGTTCAAGAGACCCAGTACTTC. Its protein is CASSLGTDVQETQYF.

V is TRBV5-1 and J is TRBJ2-7, with 9 bases identical to TRBD1. This CDR3 spans 15 amino acids. In germline, CDR1 is SGHRS, CDR2 YFSETQ. The V segment lost 3 bases and the J segment 2 bases; nucleotides outside the gene matches: 6. The CDR3 DNA sequence: TGCGCCAGCAGCTCGCCCGGGACAGGGACCTACGAGCAGTACTTC. Amino acid sequence: CASSSPGTGTYEQYF.

The CDR3 region is CASSFSGTGKHNEQFF. CDR3 bases: TGCGCCAGCAGCTTCTCCGGGACAGGGAAACACAATGAGCAGTTCTTC. V gene TRBV5-1 combines with J gene TRBJ2-1; 9 nucleotides agree with TRBD1. This CDR3 has 16 amino acids. Unmatched junction bases numbered 8, after V lost 2 bases and J lost 5 bases. Germline V gene sequence: CDR1 SGHRS, CDR2 YFSETQ.

The chain links TRBV9 to TRBJ1-1; the D is unclear. The CDR3 is 14 residues long. Trimming shortened V by 4 bases and J by 4 bases, and 14 bases separated the two germline ends. Germline V gene sequence: CDR1 SGDLS, CDR2 YYNGEE. The CDR3 reads CASSTSGGSTEAFF. Here the CDR3 DNA reads TGTGCCAGCAGCACCTCCGGAGGGTCCACTGAAGCTTTCTTT.

This clone came up once. This rearrangement joins TRBV6-5 to TRBJ2-5, with a tentative D call TRBD2 (5 bases). Germline loops: CDR1 MNHEY, CDR2 SVGAGI. This CDR3 has 15 amino acids. Trimming cost V 2 bases and J 0 bases, with 10 bases left between them. The CDR3 reads CASSYGSTYQETQYF. The CDR3 DNA sequence: TGTGCCAGCAGTTACGGGAGTACCTACCAAGAGACCCAGTACTTC.

V gene TRBV5-1 combines with J gene TRBJ1-1; D perhaps matches TRBD1 (6 bases). The CDR3 runs 14 residues. Trimming left V 0 bases short and J 11 bases short, with 17 bases between. Germline values: CDR1 SGHRS, CDR2 YFSETQ. CDR3 protein: CASSLAGNRDGAFF. The CDR3 DNA is TGCGCCAGCAGCTTGGCCGGGAACAGGGATGGGGCTTTCTTT. The full variable domain, completed using reference TRBV5-1 and TRBJ1-1, is KAGVTQTPRYLIKTRGQQVTLSCSPISGHRSVSWYQQTPGQGLQFLFEYFSETQRNKGNFPGRFSGRQFSNSRSEMNVSTLELGDSALYLCASSLAGNRDGAFFGQGTRLTVV.

The rearrangement links TRBV9 to TRBJ1-2; 7 nucleotides align to TRBD1. J gave up 4 bases and V 5 bases, and 11 bases lay outside the gene matches. Germline V gives CDR1 SGDLS, CDR2 YYNGEE. The CDR3 extends over 15 amino acids. CDR3 in amino acids: CASSGGTASTYGYTF. The DNA of the CDR3 is TGTGCCAGCAGTGGGGGGACAGCGTCCACCTATGGCTACACCTTC.

The V gene is TRBV5-5, the J gene TRBJ2-5; D not certain. Looked up from germline, CDR1 is SGHKS and CDR2 is YYEKEE (reference sequence). The length of the CDR3 is 13 residues. V lost 2 bases to trimming and J lost 0 bases, with 5 bases between them. Here the CDR3 DNA reads TGTGCCAGCAGCTTTCGGTACCAAGAGACCCAGTACTTC. It translates to CASSFRYQETQYF.